The 21 T cell receptor beta chains given below trace back to one sample, sequenced in a study of blood T cell repertoires in COVID-19. The data were produced by immunoSEQ multiplex PCR, yet TCRdb's version contains in-frame clones alone and is incomplete. The data show about 170,000 clones, approximately 82% seen once. Sequencing was done on a sample of peripheral blood. The receptors originated from a woman aged 80 or over with active or convalescent COVID-19.

A single count supports this clone. The gene calls are TRBV16 and TRBJ2-1, with no clear D. The CDR3 extends over 16 amino acids. CDR1 KGHSY and CDR2 FQNENV come from the germline V gene. V dropped 4 bases and J dropped 0 bases, with 13 bases sitting between them. CDR3 sequence (DNA): TGTGCCAGCAGCCCCTCAATTATCAGCTCCTACAATGAGCAGTTCTTC. Amino acid sequence: CASSPSIISSYNEQFF.

The chain recombines TRBV5-1 with TRBJ1-1, with unresolved D. The V gene lost 1 base and the J gene lost 5 bases, with 15 bases spanning the gap. This CDR3 comprises 15 residues. Germline CDR1 is SGHRS and CDR2 is YFSETQ. The chain's CDR3 is CASSLLRQTGTEAFF. Here the CDR3 DNA reads TGCGCCAGCAGCTTGCTACGGCAGACGGGGACTGAAGCTTTCTTT. The whole variable domain, remainder taken from reference TRBV5-1 and TRBJ1-1, is KAGVTQTPRYLIKTRGQQVTLSCSPISGHRSVSWYQQTPGQGLQFLFEYFSETQRNKGNFPGRFSGRQFSNSRSEMNVSTLELGDSALYLCASSLLRQTGTEAFFGQGTRLTVV.

The V and J genes are TRBV5-1 and TRBJ1-1, with D hard to call. This CDR3 has 14 residues. Per the germline V gene, CDR1 is SGHRS and CDR2 is YFSETQ. Trimming left V 4 bases short and J 1 base short, with 11 bases between. CDR3: CASSTNTANTEAFF. DNA of the CDR3: TGCGCCAGCAGCACCAATACAGCGAACACTGAAGCTTTCTTT.

The J gene is TRBJ1-2, the V gene TRBV6-5; 9 nucleotides match TRBD1. Germline trimming cut 8 bases from V and 7 bases from J; bases unmatched to any gene: 5. Germline V lookup: CDR1 MNHEY, CDR2 SVGAGI. The CDR3 sequence is 12 residues long. The CDR3 sequence: CASEDRGSGYTF. CDR3 coding DNA: TGTGCCAGCGAGGACAGGGGAAGTGGCTACACCTTC.

The chain carries TRBV5-1 and TRBJ1-1; D is unresolved. From germline, CDR1 is SGHRS and CDR2 YFSETQ. Trimming took 4 bases from V and 5 from J, leaving 12 bases between them. The CDR3 totals 13 residues. CDR3 in amino acids: CASSPATGTEAFF. The DNA for the CDR3 is TGCGCCAGCAGCCCGGCTACGGGGACTGAAGCTTTCTTT.

The V gene is TRBV6-5, the J gene TRBJ1-2; the D gene is possibly TRBD1 (5 bases). The CDR3 is 15 amino acids. Trimming took off 5 bases at V and 6 bases at J, with 19 bases between the two ends. Germline CDR1 MNHEY, CDR2 SVGAGI. CDR3 sequence (DNA): TGTGCCAGCAGTCGACCGCGGGACGTAGGAAATGGCTACACCTTC. Translated: CASSRPRDVGNGYTF.

The chain uses TRBV5-1 and TRBJ1-6; D may be TRBD1 (6 bases). The CDR3 spans 14 residues. Germline lookup yields CDR1 SGHRS and CDR2 YFSETQ. The V and J ends lost 6 bases and 7 bases respectively, with 14 bases between them. DNA for the CDR3: TGCGCCAGCACCTGGACAGCAGGGAATTCACCCCTCCACTTT. Translated: CASTWTAGNSPLHF.

The J gene is TRBJ2-3, the V gene TRBV2; TRBD2 might be the D (6 bases). The V end lost 4 bases, the J end lost 3 bases, and 11 bases lay between the germline ends. The CDR3 is 14 amino acids. Looked up from germline, CDR1 is SNHLY and CDR2 is FYNNEI. CDR3 loop: CASSAWRGTDTQYF. In nucleotides, the CDR3 is TGTGCCAGCAGTGCTTGGCGGGGAACAGATACGCAGTATTTT.

J is TRBJ1-3 and V is TRBV25-1; 8 bases match TRBD1. V lost 3 bases to trimming and J lost 6 bases; unmatched junction nucleotides: 7. Germline V gives CDR1 MGHDK, CDR2 SYGVNS. This CDR3 is 15 amino acids long. The CDR3 region is CASSDGTGLENTIYF. DNA of the CDR3: TGTGCCAGCAGTGATGGGACAGGCCTCGAAAACACCATATATTTT.

This clone was recorded once. This chain uses TRBV6-5 with TRBJ1-2, with TRBD1 matching 12 bases. J was trimmed by 13 bases and V by 0 bases; bases with no gene match: 9. Per germline, CDR1 MNHEY and CDR2 SVGAGI. The length of the CDR3 is 15 residues. As DNA, the CDR3 is TGTGCCAGCAGTTACTCGAGGGGACAGGGGGCCGTGTTCACCTTC. As protein: CASSYSRGQGAVFTF.

The CDR3 region is CASSLGQRTDTQYF. In DNA form, the CDR3 reads TGCGCCAGCAGCTTGGGGCAACGCACAGATACGCAGTATTTT. The J gene is TRBJ2-3, the V gene TRBV5-1; D not resolved. V lost 0 bases, J lost 1 base, and 6 bases lay in between. Germline CDR1 is SGHRS and CDR2 is YFSETQ. The CDR3 has 14 amino acids.

The chain combines TRBV11-2 with TRBJ1-1; D unresolved. Germline loops: CDR1 SGHAT, CDR2 FQNNGV. The ends were cut back, 7 bases at V and 0 bases at J, with 12 bases in the middle. CDR3 length equals 14 residues. CDR3 DNA: TGTGCCAGCACGAGGGCCGGGATGAACACTGAAGCTTTCTTT. Its protein is CASTRAGMNTEAFF.

This chain connects TRBV7-9 to TRBJ2-3; 7 positions agree with TRBD2. Unmatched junction bases numbered 6, after V lost 6 bases and J lost 0 bases. The germline V gene encodes CDR1 SEHNR and CDR2 FQNEAQ (reference sequence). This CDR3 contains 15 residues. The CDR3 sequence is CASSSSGISTDTQYF. CDR3 in DNA: TGTGCCAGCAGTTCAAGCGGGATAAGCACAGATACGCAGTATTTT. The full variable domain, in which reference TRBV7-9 and TRBJ2-3 provide the parts outside the CDR3, is DTGVSQNPRHKITKRGQNVTFRCDPISEHNRLYWYRQTLGQGPEFLTYFQNEAQLEKSRLLSDRFSAERPKGSFSTLEIQRTEQGDSAMYLCASSSSGISTDTQYFGPGTRLTVL.

This clone was observed a single time. The V gene is TRBV3-1 (or the pseudogene TRBV3-2), the J gene TRBJ1-2; D not resolved. The CDR3 spans 13 residues. Trimming stripped 2 bases from V and 9 bases from J, with 13 bases between. Germline values: CDR1 LGHDT, CDR2 YNNKEL (reference sequence). CDR3: CASSQRSIQSYTF. The CDR3 DNA sequence: TGTGCCAGCAGCCAAAGGAGTATCCAGAGCTACACCTTC.

There are a few counts of this clone. The chain combines TRBV6-2 or TRBV6-3 with TRBJ1-1; D is perhaps TRBD1 (5 bases). In germline, CDR1 is MNHEY, CDR2 SVGEGT. CDR3 length: 17 amino acids. V lost 0 bases and J 0 bases, leaving 14 bases between the germline ends. CDR3 protein: CASSYSLGQGMNTEAFF. CDR3 nucleotide sequence: TGTGCCAGCAGTTACTCCCTAGGGCAGGGCATGAACACTGAAGCTTTCTTT.

The chain links TRBV19 to TRBJ1-6; 7 bases match TRBD1. In germline, CDR1 is LNHDA, CDR2 SQIVND (reference sequence). With 8 bases clipped from V and 2 bases from J, the junction kept 6 bases outside the gene matches. The CDR3 is 15 amino acids. As DNA, the CDR3 is TGTGCCAGTGAGACAGGGCCCACCTATAATTCACCCCTCCACTTT. Protein sequence: CASETGPTYNSPLHF.

The CDR3 coding sequence is TGTGCCAGCAGGTTCCCGTTTGCGGGTACAGATACGCAGTATTTT. It is translated as CASRFPFAGTDTQYF. This chain connects TRBV7-2 to TRBJ2-3, with D maybe TRBD2 (5 bases). CDR1 and CDR2 (germline): SGHTA, FQGNSA. V gave up 6 bases and J gave up 3 bases, with 16 bases separating them. This CDR3 contains 15 residues.

J is TRBJ2-7 and V is TRBV28, with 8 bases lining up with TRBD1. The V gene's germline CDR1 is MDHEN and CDR2 SYDVKM. The CDR3 loop spans 15 amino acids. The J segment lost 2 bases and the V segment lost 5 bases, leaving 8 bases of the junction unmatched. The CDR3 region is CASSASGTGPYEQYF. DNA of the CDR3: TGTGCCAGCAGTGCCTCCGGGACAGGACCCTACGAGCAGTACTTC.

The rearrangement joins TRBV9 to TRBJ2-7; D may be TRBD1 (6 bases). Germline-derived CDR1 and CDR2 are SGDLS and YYNGEE. The CDR3 spans 13 residues. Between the trimmed V and J ends, which lost 1 base and 6 bases, there was a span of 11 bases. The CDR3 region has the DNA TGTGCCAGCAGCGTAACAGGGCCTGGCGAGCAGTACTTC. Translation: CASSVTGPGEQYF.

The chain combines TRBV9 with TRBJ2-1; the D gene is possibly TRBD2 (6 bases). The CDR3 is made up of 14 amino acids. Trimming removed 3 bases from V and 4 bases from J, with 11 bases in between. The germline V gene encodes CDR1 SGDLS and CDR2 YYNGEE. In nucleotides, the CDR3 is TGTGCCAGCAGCGCCGCTAGCGTTTACAATGAGCAGTTCTTC. Amino acid sequence: CASSAASVYNEQFF.

This chain joins TRBV7-9 and TRBJ1-1, with D possibly TRBD1 on 5 matching bases. Trimming pared 4 bases from V and 1 base from J, leaving 13 bases between. The CDR3 spans 15 residues. Germline V gives CDR1 SEHNR, CDR2 FQNEAQ (reference sequence). The CDR3 bases are TGTGCCAGCAGCTACGAACCTACAGGGAACACTGAAGCTTTCTTT. Protein: CASSYEPTGNTEAFF.